This TCR beta chain originates from a study of T-cell memory formation after mild COVID-19. Via MiXCR, TCRdb re-called the 5' RACE reads, giving one row per CDR3 protein. In the table there are 300,000 or so distinct CDR3 sequences, 15% to 20% of which are singletons. CDR3 length equals 15 residues. V lost 1 base to trimming and J lost 4 bases, with 14 bases between them. The germline CDR1 and CDR2 sequences are SGDLS and YYNGEE. The sample holds a few counts of this clonotype. V and J are TRBV9 and TRBJ1-2; D possibly corresponds to TRBD1 (5 bases). The receptor was derived from a man between 18 and 29 years old who had mild COVID-19 (a few samples of this study predate the infection). Cell type and time point are not known. Sequenced: PBMCs or a T cell subset sorted from them (not recorded which). CDR3 in amino acids: CASSVQGTSSYGYTF. For the CDR3, the DNA is TGTGCCAGCAGCGTACAGGGCACTTCAAGCTATGGCTACACCTTC.